The rows below give T cell receptor beta chains drawn from one sample of a study of blood T cell repertoires in COVID-19. Assay: immunoSEQ multiplex PCR; the TCRdb copy retains only in-frame clones and omits some. The table includes around 250,000 clones, over 75% detected once. Sequencing was performed on peripheral blood. These receptors all stem from a woman aged 70-85 years with COVID-19, enrolled during active disease. CDR3s include the opening cysteine and the closing phenylalanine or tryptophan. D genes are given only for firm matches. Expanded clones are given a class, and other clones once, few, many or no size at all.

- - TRBJ2-5 TRBV19 TGTGCCAGAAAACTCAAGGGGCGAACCCAAGAGACCCAGTACTTC CARKLKGRTQETQYF
- TRBD1 TRBJ2-2 TRBV15 TGTGCCACCAGCAGAGCTAGGGACAGTTCGAACACCGGGGAGCTGTTTTTT CATSRARDSSNTGELFF
- TRBD2 TRBJ2-7 TRBV5-1 TGCGCCAGCAGCTTCGGGAGGGCCTACGAGCAGTACTTC CASSFGRAYEQYF
- - TRBJ2-7 TRBV7-9 TGTGCCAGCAGCCCGGACTCTCTTCTGCAGTACTTC CASSPDSLLQYF
- - TRBJ1-3 TRBV12-5 TGTGCTAGTGGTTTATCAGGGTCCCCCTCTGGAAACACCATATATTTT CASGLSGSPSGNTIYF
- TRBD1 TRBJ1-1 TRBV2 TGTGCCAGCGTAATCAACAGGGGAGACACTGAAGCTTTCTTT CASVINRGDTEAFF
- - TRBJ1-5 TRBV7-2 TGTGCCAGCAGCTTCCCTCCCGTTGCAGCCCAGCATTTT CASSFPPVAAQHF
- - TRBJ2-2 TRBV4-1 TGCGCCAGCAGCCGGGCAGGGATTACCGGGGAGCTGTTTTTT CASSRAGITGELFF
- - TRBJ2-1 TRBV6-1 TGTGCCAGCAGTGAATGGTTTGGCCCGCAGGTCAATGAGCAGTTCTTC CASSEWFGPQVNEQFF
- - TRBJ1-1 TRBV4-1 TGCGCCAGCAGCCAGACGGACAGCCCGATTGAAGCTTTCTTT CASSQTDSPIEAFF
- - TRBJ2-1 TRBV5-1 TGCGCCAGCAGCTTGCGCGGCGCTAGCTCCTACAATGAGCAGTTCTTC CASSLRGASSYNEQFF
few TRBD2 TRBJ2-7 TRBV7-2 TGTGCCAGCAGCTTAGATAGCGGGAGCGCAAAGAACGAGCAGTACTTC CASSLDSGSAKNEQYF
- - TRBJ1-2 TRBV7-9 TGTGCCAGCAGCCCGACAGCAGCTTTTAACTATGGCTACACCTTC CASSPTAAFNYGYTF
- - TRBJ1-2 TRBV15 TGTGCCACCAGCAGAGATCGCTTACTCTATGGCTACACCTTC CATSRDRLLYGYTF
- - TRBJ1-5 TRBV5-6 TGTGCCAGCAGCTTGGCCGCAGGTGGTCAGCCCCAGCATTTT CASSLAAGGQPQHF
- - TRBJ1-4 TRBV21-1 TGTGCCAGCAGCATCGGGACAGGGTTTGGGAAACTGTTTTTT CASSIGTGFGKLFF
- - TRBJ1-2 TRBV18 TGTGCCAGCACCCTTGACCCAGGATCATATGGCTACACCTTC CASTLDPGSYGYTF
- - TRBJ1-1 TRBV30 TGTGCCTGGAGCGTGTACCCACAGGGTGACACTGAAGCTTTCTTT CAWSVYPQGDTEAFF
- - TRBJ1-1 TRBV15 TGTGCCACCAGCAGAGGCGGTGCGGGAAACACTGAAGCTTTCTTT CATSRGGAGNTEAFF
- - TRBJ1-3 TRBV5-1 TGCGCCAGCAGCGTGGACACCTCTGGAAACACCATATATTTT CASSVDTSGNTIYF
- - TRBJ1-4 TRBV29-1 TGCAGCGTTGAAGGGGGGGAGGAAAAACTGTTTTTT CSVEGGEEKLFF
- - TRBJ2-5 TRBV7-3 TGTGCCAGCAGCTCAACATCGGTGGAGACCCAGTACTTC CASSSTSVETQYF
- TRBD1 TRBJ1-1 TRBV29-1 TGCAGCGTTGTTCCGGGACAGGGGGTTTCAATGATTCAAGCTTTCTTT CSVVPGQGVSMIQAFF
- - TRBJ2-7 TRBV27 TGTGCCAGCAGTTCGCCAGGGCTTTCTGTTCGTCCTTTAGGCGAGCAGTACTTC CASSSPGLSVRPLGEQYF
- TRBD1 TRBJ1-2 TRBV6-6 TGTGCCAGCAGTCTTACGGGACAGAACTATGGCTACACCTTC CASSLTGQNYGYTF
- TRBD2 TRBJ2-5 TRBV5-1 TGCGCCAGCAGCCAGGGACTAACTGGGGGAGAGACCCAGTACTTC CASSQGLTGGETQYF
- - TRBJ2-3 TRBV24-1 TGTGCCACCAGTGATTTGGGGGGCGCTAGCACAGATACGCAGTATTTT CATSDLGGASTDTQYF
- - TRBJ2-1 TRBV19 TGTGCCAGTAGAAAAGCGAGTGAGCAGTTCTTC CASRKASEQFF
- - TRBJ2-1 TRBV4-1 TGCGCCAGCAGGAGACAGGATCTCGATCTCTTCTCCTACAATGAGCAGTTCTTC CASRRQDLDLFSYNEQFF
few - TRBJ2-7 TRBV4-1 TGCGCCAGCAGCCCCGGGGGTGGGAGGAAATCCTACGAGCAGTACTTC CASSPGGGRKSYEQYF
once TRBD1 TRBJ1-4 TRBV9 TGTGCCAGCAGCGCGGGGACAGGTATACCTAATGAAAAACTGTTTTTT CASSAGTGIPNEKLFF
- - TRBJ1-2 TRBV19 TGTGCCAGTAGTACCGGACGGGGATCCTATGGCTACACCTTC CASSTGRGSYGYTF
- - TRBJ1-2 TRBV11-3 TGTGCCAGCAGCCCGCCCGGCAGGGGCTATGGCTACACCTTC CASSPPGRGYGYTF
once TRBD1 TRBJ2-7 TRBV4-1 TGCGCCAGCAGCCAAGGGAGGACAGGGAGCTCCTACGAGCAGTACTTC CASSQGRTGSSYEQYF
- - TRBJ1-1 TRBV18 TGTGCCAGCTCACTCCAGGGTAAGAACACTGAAGCTTTCTTT CASSLQGKNTEAFF
- TRBD1 TRBJ1-1 TRBV18 TGTGCCAGCTCACCAAGGGGACAGGGGGCGGCGAACACTGAAGCTTTCTTT CASSPRGQGAANTEAFF